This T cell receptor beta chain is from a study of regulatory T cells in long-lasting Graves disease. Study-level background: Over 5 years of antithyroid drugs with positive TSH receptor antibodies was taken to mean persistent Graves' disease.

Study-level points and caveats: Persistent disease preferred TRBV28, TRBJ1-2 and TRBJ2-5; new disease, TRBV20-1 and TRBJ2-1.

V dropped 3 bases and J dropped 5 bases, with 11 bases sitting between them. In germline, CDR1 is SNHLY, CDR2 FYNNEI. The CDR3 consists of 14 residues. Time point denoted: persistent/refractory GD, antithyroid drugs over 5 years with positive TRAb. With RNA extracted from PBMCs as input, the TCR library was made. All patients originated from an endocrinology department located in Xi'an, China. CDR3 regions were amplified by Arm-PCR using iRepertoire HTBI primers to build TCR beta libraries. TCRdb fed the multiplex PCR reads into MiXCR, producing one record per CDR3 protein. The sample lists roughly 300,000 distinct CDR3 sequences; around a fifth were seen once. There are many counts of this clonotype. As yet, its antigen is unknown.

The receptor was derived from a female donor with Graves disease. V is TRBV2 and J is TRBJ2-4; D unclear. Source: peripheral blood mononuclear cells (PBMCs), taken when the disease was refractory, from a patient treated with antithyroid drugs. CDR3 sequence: CASSEVESQNIQYF. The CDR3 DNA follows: TGTGCCAGCAGTGAGGTAGAATCCCAAAACATTCAGTACTTC.